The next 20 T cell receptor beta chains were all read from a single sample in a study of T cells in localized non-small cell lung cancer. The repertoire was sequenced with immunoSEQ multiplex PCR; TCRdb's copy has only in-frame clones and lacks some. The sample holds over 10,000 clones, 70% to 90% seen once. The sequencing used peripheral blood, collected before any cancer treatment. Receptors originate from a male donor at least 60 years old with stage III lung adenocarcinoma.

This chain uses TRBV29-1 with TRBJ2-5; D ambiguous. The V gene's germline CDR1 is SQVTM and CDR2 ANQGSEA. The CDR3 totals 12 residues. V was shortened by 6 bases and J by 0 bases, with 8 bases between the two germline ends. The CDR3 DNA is TGCAGCGTCGGTCAAAACCAAGAGACCCAGTACTTC. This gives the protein CSVGQNQETQYF.

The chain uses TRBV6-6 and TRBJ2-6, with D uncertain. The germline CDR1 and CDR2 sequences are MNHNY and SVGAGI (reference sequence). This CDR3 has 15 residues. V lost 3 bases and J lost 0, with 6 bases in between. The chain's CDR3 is CASSYSDSGANVLTF. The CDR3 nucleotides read TGTGCCAGCAGTTATTCCGACTCTGGGGCCAACGTCCTGACTTTC.

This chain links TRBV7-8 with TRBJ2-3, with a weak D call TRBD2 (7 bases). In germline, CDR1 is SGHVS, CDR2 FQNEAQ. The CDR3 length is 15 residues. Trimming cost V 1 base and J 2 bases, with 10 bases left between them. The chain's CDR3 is CASSLVRGATDTQYF. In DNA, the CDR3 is TGTGCCAGCAGCTTAGTACGGGGGGCCACAGATACGCAGTATTTT.

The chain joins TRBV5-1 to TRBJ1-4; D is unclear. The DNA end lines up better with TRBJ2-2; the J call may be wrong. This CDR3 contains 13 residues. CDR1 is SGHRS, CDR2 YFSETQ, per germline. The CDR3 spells CASSLTDDRELFF. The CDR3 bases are TGCGCCAGCAGCCTAACTGACGACCGGGAGCTGTTTTTT.

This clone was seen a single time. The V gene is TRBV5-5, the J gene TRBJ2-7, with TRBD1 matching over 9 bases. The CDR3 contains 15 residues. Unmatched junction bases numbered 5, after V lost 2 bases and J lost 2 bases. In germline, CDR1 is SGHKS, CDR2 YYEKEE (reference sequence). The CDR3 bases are TGTGCCAGCAGCTTATGGGGACAGGGTACCTACGAGCAGTACTTC. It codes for CASSLWGQGTYEQYF.

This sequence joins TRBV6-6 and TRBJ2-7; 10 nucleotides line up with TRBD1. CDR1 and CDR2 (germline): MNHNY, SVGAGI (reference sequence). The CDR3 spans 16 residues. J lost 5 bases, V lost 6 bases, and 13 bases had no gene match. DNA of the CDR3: TGTGCCAGCAGCACCACAACCGGGACAGGGGTTGACGAGCAGTACTTC. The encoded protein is CASSTTTGTGVDEQYF.

The CDR3 is CASSEALGARSGGYTF. CDR3 DNA: TGTGCCAGCAGTGAAGCGCTTGGGGCCCGGAGTGGAGGCTACACCTTC. The rearrangement links TRBV2 to TRBJ1-2; maybe TRBD1 (5 bases). Between the trimmed V and J ends, which lost 0 bases and 8 bases, there was a span of 19 bases. The CDR3 covers 16 residues. Germline CDR1 is SNHLY and CDR2 is FYNNEI. Full variable domain (outside the CDR3, taken from reference TRBV2 and TRBJ1-2): EPEVTQTPSHQVTQMGQEVILRCVPISNHLYFYWYRQILGQKVEFLVSFYNNEISEKSEIFDDQFSVERPDGSNFTLKIRSTKLEDSAMYFCASSEALGARSGGYTFGSGTRLTVV.

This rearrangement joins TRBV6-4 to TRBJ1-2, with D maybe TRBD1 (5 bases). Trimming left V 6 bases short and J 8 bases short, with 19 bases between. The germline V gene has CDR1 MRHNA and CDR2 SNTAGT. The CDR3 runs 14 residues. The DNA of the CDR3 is TGTGCCAGCAGCCCTCGTGGGGACGAGAAGGGCTACACCTTC. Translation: CASSPRGDEKGYTF.

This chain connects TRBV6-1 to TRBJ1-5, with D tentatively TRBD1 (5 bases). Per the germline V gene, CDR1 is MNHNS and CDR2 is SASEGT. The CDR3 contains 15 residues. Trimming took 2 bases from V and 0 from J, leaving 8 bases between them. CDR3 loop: CASSEWDGSNQPQHF. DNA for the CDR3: TGTGCCAGCAGTGAATGGGACGGTAGCAATCAGCCCCAGCATTTT.

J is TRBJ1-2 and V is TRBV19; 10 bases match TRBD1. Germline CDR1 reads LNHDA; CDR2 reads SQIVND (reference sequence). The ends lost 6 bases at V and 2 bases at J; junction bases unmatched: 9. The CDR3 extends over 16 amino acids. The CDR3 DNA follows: TGTGCCAGTAGAACCGGGACAGGGGATCCCAACTATGGCTACACCTTC. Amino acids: CASRTGTGDPNYGYTF.

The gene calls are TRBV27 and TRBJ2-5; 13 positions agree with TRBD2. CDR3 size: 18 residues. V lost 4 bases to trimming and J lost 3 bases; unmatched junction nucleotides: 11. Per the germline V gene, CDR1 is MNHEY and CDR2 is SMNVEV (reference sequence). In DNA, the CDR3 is TGTGCCAGCAGTTCCCGCCCTCCCGGACTAGCGGGGGAAGAGACCCAGTACTTC. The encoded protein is CASSSRPPGLAGEETQYF.

The CDR3 region has the DNA TGTGCCAGCTCCCAGACAGGGGGCTCTTACAATGAGCAGTTCTTC. Encoded protein: CASSQTGGSYNEQFF. The chain employs TRBV18 and TRBJ2-1; 10 bases line up with TRBD1. CDR1 is KGHSH and CDR2 is LQKENI in the germline V gene. After removal of 6 bases from V and 4 bases from J, the junction contained 6 bases not matched to a gene. The CDR3 is 15 amino acids.

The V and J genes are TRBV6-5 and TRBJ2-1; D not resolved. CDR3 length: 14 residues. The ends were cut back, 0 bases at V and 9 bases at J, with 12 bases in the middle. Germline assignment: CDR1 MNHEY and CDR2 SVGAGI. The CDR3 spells CASSYSTYDTEQFF. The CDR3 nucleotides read TGTGCCAGCAGTTACTCGACTTACGACACTGAGCAGTTCTTC.

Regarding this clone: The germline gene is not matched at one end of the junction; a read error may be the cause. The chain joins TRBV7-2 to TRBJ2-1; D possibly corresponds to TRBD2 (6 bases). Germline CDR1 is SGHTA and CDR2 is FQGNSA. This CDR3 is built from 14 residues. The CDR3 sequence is CASSLGGNSGLGIF. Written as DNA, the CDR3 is TGTGCCAGCAGCTTAGGCGGGAATAGCGGTCTCGGGATCTTC.

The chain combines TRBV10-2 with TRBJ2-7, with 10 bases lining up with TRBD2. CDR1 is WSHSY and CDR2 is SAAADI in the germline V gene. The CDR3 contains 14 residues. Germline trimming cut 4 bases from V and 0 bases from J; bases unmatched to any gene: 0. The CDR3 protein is CASSGTSGSYEQYF. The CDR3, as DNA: TGCGCCAGCAGTGGGACTAGCGGCTCCTACGAGCAGTACTTC.

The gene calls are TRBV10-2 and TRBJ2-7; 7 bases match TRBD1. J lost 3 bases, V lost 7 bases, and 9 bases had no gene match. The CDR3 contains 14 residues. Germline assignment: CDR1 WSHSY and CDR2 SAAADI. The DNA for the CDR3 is TGCGCCAGCACCAACAGGGGTTTTAACTACGAGCAGTACTTC. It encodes CASTNRGFNYEQYF.

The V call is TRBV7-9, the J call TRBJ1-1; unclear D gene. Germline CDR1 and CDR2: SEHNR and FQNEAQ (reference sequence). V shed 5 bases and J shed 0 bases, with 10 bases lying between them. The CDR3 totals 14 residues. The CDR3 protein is CASSPPAVNTEAFF. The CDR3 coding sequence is TGTGCCAGCAGCCCCCCCGCAGTGAACACTGAAGCTTTCTTT.

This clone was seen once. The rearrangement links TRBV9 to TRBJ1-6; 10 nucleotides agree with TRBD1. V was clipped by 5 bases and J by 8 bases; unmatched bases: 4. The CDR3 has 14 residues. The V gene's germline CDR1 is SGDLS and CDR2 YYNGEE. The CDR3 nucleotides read TGTGCCAGCAGGGCGGGACAGGGGCATTCACCCCTCCACTTT. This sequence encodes CASRAGQGHSPLHF.

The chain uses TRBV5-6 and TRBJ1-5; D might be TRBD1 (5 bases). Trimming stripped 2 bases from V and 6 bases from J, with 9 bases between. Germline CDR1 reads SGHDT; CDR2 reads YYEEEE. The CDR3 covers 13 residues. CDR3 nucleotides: TGTGCCAGCAGCTTCGGGGGGGTTCAGCCCCAGCATTTT. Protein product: CASSFGGVQPQHF.

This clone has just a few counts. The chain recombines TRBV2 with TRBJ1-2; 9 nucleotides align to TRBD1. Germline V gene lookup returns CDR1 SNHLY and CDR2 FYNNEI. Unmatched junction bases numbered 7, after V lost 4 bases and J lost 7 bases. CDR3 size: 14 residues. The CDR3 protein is CASSGTGATRGYTF. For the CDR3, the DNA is TGTGCCAGCAGTGGGACAGGGGCTACTCGTGGCTACACCTTC.